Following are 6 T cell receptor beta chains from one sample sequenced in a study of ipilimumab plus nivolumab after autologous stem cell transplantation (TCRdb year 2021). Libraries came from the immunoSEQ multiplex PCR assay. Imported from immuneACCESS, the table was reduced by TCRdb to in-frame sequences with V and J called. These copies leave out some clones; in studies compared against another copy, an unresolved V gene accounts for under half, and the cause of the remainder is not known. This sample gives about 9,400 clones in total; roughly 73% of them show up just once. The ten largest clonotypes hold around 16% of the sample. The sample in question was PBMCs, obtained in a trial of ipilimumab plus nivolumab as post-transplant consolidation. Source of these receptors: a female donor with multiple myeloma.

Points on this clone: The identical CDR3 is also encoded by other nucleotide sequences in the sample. This chain's CDR3 is CASSLYPGNTEAFF. The CDR3 DNA reads as TGCGCCAGCAGCTTGTATCCGGGAAACACTGAAGCTTTCTTT. V is TRBV5-1 and J is TRBJ1-1; D gene ambiguous. The CDR3 length is 14 residues. Deletions cut 1 base from V and 2 bases from J, with 9 bases between. Germline CDR1 is SGHRS and CDR2 is YFSETQ.

The CDR3 DNA follows: TGTGCCAGCTCACCAGGGAGGAACACTGAAGCTTTCTTT. Its protein product is CASSPGRNTEAFF. The chain links TRBV18 to TRBJ1-1; D gene uncertain. Germline CDR1 KGHSH, CDR2 LQKENI. The V end was cut by 2 bases, the J end by 1 base, with 5 bases between. This CDR3 contains 13 residues.

The CDR3, as DNA: TGTGCCTGGAGTGTACGAGCGAACACTGAAGCTTTCTTT. Translating gives CAWSVRANTEAFF. The chain uses TRBV30 and TRBJ1-1, with no clear D. Between the trimmed V and J ends, which lost 0 bases and 1 base, there was a span of 6 bases. The CDR3 is 13 residues long. In germline, CDR1 is GTSNPN, CDR2 SVGIG (reference sequence).

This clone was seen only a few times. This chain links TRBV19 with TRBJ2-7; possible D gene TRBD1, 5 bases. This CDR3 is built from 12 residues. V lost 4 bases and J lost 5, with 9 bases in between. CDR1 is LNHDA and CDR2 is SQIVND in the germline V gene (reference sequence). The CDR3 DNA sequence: TGTGCCAGTAGTACGCAGGGTAACGAGCAGTACTTC. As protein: CASSTQGNEQYF.

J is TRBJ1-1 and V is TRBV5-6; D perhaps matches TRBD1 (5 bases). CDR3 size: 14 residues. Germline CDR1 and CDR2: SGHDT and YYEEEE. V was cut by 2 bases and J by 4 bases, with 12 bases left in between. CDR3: CASSLGTSGTEAFF. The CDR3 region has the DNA TGTGCCAGCAGCTTAGGGACGTCGGGCACTGAAGCTTTCTTT.

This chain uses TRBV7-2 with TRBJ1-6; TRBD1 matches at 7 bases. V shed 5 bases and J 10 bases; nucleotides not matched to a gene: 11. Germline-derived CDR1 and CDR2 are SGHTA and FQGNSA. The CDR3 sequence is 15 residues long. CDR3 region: CASSAYRGGRSPLHF. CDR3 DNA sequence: TGTGCCAGCAGCGCCTACAGGGGAGGAAGATCACCCCTCCACTTT.